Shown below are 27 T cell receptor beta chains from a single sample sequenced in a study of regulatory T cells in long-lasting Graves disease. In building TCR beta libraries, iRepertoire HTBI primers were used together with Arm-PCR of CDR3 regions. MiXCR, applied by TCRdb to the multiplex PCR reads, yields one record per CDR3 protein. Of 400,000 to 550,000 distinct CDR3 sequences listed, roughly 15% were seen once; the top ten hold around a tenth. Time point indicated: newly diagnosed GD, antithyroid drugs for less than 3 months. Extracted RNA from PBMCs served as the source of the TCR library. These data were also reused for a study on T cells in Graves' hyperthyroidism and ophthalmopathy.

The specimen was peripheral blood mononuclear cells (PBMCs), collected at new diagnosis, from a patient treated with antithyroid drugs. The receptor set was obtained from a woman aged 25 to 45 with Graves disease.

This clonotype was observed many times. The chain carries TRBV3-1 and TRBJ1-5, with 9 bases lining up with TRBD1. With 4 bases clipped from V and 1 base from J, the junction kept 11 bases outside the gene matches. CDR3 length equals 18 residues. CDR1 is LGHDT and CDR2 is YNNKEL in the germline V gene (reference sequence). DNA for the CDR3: TGTGCCAGCAGCCCGGGACAGGGAATCCCCGAGAGCAATCAGCCCCAGCATTTT. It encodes CASSPGQGIPESNQPQHF.

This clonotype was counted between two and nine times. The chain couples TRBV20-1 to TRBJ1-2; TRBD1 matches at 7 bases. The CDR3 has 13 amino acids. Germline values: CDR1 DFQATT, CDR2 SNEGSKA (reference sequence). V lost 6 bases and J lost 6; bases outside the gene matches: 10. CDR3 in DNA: TGCAGTGCGAGGGGGCAGGGGAAGGATGGCTACACCTTC. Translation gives CSARGQGKDGYTF.

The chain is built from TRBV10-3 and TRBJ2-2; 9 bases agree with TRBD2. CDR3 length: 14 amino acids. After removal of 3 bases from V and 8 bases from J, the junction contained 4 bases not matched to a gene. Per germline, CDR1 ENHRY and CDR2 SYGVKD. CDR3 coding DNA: TGTGCCATCAGTGAAAGACTAGCGGAAGGGGAGCTGTTTTTT. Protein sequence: CAISERLAEGELFF.

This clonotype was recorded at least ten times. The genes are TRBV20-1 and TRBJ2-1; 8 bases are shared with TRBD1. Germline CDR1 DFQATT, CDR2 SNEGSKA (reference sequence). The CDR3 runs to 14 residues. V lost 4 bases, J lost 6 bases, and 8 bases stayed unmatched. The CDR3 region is CSAIRQGSGNEQFF. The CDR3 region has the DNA TGCAGTGCTATCCGACAGGGGTCGGGCAATGAGCAGTTCTTC.

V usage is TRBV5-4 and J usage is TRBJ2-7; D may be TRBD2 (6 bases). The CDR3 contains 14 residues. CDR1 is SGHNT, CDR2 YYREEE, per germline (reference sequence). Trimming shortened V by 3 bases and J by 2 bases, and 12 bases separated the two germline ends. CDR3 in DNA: TGTGCCAGCAGCTCAGGACTAAAAGCCTACGAGCAGTACTTC. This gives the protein CASSSGLKAYEQYF.

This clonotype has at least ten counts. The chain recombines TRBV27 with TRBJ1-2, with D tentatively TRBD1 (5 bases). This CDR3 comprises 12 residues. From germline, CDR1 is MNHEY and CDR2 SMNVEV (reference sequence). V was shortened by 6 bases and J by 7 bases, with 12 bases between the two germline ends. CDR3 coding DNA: TGTGCCAGCAGGGGGCGATCGATTGGCTACACCTTC. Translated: CASRGRSIGYTF.

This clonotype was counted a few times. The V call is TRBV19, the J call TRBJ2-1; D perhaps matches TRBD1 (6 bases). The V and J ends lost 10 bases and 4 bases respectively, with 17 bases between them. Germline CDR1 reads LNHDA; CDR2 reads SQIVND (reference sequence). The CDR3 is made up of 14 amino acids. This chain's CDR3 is CATQVSQGYNEQFF. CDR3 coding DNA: TGTGCCACCCAGGTCAGCCAGGGGTACAATGAGCAGTTCTTC.

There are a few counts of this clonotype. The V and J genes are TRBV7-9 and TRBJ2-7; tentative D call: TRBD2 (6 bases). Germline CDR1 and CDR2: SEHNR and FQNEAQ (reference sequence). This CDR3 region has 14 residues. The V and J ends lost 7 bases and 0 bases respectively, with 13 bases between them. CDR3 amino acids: CASTSPSDSYEQYF. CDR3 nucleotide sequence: TGTGCCAGCACCTCCCCTAGCGACTCCTACGAGCAGTACTTC. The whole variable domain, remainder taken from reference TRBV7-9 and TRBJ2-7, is DTGVSQNPRHKITKRGQNVTFRCDPISEHNRLYWYRQTLGQGPEFLTYFQNEAQLEKSRLLSDRFSAERPKGSFSTLEIQRTEQGDSAMYLCASTSPSDSYEQYFGPGTRLTVT.

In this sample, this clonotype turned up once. The CDR3 here is CASMSDMGEQYF. The DNA of the CDR3 is TGTGCCAGTATGAGCGATATGGGCGAGCAGTACTTC. V usage is TRBV19 and J usage is TRBJ2-7; D not resolved. Per the germline V gene, CDR1 is LNHDA and CDR2 is SQIVND (reference sequence). Trimming removed 7 bases at V and 6 bases at J, with 13 bases between. The CDR3 loop spans 12 amino acids.

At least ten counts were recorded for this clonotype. The CDR3 DNA is TGCAGCGGTCGGACACTGGCAAACACTGAAGCTTTCTTT. Residues: CSGRTLANTEAFF. V and J are TRBV29-1 and TRBJ1-1, with D perhaps TRBD1 (5 bases). Trimming removed 7 bases at V and 2 bases at J, with 14 bases between. CDR3 size: 13 residues. Germline CDR1 SQVTM, CDR2 ANQGSEA.

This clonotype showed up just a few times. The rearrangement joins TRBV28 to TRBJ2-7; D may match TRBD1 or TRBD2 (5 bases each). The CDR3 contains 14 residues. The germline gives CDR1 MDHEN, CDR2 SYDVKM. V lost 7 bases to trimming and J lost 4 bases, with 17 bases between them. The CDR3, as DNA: TGTGCCAGCAACCCCGGGGCGACTTCTTACGAGCAGTACTTC. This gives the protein CASNPGATSYEQYF.

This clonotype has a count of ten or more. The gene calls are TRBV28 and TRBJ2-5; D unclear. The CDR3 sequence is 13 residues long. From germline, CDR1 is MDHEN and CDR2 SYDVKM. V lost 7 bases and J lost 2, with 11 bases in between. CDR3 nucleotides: TGTGCCAGCAAGTCGCCGGAGCAAGAGACCCAGTACTTC. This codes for CASKSPEQETQYF.

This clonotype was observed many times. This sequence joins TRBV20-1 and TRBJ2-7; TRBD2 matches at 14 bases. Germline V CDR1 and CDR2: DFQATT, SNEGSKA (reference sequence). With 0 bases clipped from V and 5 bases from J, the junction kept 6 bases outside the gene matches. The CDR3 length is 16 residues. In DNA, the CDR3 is TGCAGTGCTAGAGAAGCTCCGGGACTAGCGGGAGACGAGCAGTACTTC. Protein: CSAREAPGLAGDEQYF.

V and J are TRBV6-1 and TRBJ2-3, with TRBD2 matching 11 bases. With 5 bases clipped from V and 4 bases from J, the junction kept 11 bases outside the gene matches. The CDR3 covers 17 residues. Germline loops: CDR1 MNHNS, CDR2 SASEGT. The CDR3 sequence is CASSPGTSGVDADTQYF. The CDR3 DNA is TGTGCCAGCAGTCCAGGGACTAGCGGAGTCGATGCAGATACGCAGTATTTT.

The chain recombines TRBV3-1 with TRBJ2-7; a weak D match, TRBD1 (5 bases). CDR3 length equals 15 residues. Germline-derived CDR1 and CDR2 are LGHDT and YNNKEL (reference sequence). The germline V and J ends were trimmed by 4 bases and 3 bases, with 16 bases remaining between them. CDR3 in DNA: TGTGCCAGCAGCCCCATCCCCGACAGCCTCTACGAGCAGTACTTC. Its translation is CASSPIPDSLYEQYF.

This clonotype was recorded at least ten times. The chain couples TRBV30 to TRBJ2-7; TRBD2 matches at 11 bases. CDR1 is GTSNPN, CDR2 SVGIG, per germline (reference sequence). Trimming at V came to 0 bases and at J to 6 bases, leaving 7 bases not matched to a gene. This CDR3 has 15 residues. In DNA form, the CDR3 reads TGTGCCTGGAGTGTTTATAGCGGGAGGGCCGGCGAGCAGTACTTC. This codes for CAWSVYSGRAGEQYF.

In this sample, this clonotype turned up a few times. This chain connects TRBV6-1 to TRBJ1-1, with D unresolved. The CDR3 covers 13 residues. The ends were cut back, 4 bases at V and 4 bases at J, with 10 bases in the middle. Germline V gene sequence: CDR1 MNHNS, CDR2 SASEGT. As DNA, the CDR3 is TGTGCCAGCAGTGGCTCGGGTGTCACTGAAGCTTTCTTT. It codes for CASSGSGVTEAFF.

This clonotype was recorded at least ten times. CDR3 nucleotide sequence: TGTGCCAGCAGTTACTCGGGGAGGGCGGGCACTGAAGCTTTCTTT. Amino acid sequence: CASSYSGRAGTEAFF. The chain joins TRBV6-5 to TRBJ1-1, with unresolved D. The V gene's germline CDR1 is MNHEY and CDR2 SVGAGI. The CDR3 contains 15 residues. The V end lost 0 bases, the J end lost 4 bases, and 12 bases lay between the germline ends.

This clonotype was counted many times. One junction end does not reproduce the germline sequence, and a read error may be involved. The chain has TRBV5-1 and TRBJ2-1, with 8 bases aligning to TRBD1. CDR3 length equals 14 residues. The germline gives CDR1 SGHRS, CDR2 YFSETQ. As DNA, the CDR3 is TGTGCCAGCAGCTTCCAGGGGGCACACAATGAGCAGTTCTTC. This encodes CASSFQGAHNEQFF.

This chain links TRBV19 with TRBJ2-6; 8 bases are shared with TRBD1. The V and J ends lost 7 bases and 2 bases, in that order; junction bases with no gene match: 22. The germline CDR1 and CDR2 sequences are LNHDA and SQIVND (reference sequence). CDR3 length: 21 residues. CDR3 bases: TGTGCCAGTACCACCTTTTCGGGCTTGGGACAGGATTTTCCTGGGGCCAACGTCCTGACTTTC. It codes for CASTTFSGLGQDFPGANVLTF.

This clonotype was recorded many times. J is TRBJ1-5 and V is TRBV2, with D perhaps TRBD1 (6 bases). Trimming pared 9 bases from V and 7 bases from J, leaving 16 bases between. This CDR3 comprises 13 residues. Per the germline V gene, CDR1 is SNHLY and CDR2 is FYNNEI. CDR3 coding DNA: TGTGCCAGTACCGGAGGGGGGACCCAGCCCCAGCATTTT. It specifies CASTGGGTQPQHF.

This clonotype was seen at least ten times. The CDR3: CASRGGGRTQYF. DNA of the CDR3: TGTGCCAGCCGAGGGGGAGGCAGGACCCAGTACTTC. The chain recombines TRBV6-2 or TRBV6-3 with TRBJ2-5; D assignment may be TRBD1 or TRBD2 (6 bases each). The CDR3 extends over 12 amino acids. CDR1 MNHEY and CDR2 SVGEGT come from the germline V gene. V gave up 8 bases and J gave up 7 bases, with 14 bases separating them.

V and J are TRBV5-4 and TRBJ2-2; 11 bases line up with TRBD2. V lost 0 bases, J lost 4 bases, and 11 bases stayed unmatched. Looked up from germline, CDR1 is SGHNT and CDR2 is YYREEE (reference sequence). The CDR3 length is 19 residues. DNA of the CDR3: TGTGCCAGCAGCTTGGAGAAAATAGCGGGAGGGCCGCGCACCGGGGAGCTGTTTTTT. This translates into CASSLEKIAGGPRTGELFF.

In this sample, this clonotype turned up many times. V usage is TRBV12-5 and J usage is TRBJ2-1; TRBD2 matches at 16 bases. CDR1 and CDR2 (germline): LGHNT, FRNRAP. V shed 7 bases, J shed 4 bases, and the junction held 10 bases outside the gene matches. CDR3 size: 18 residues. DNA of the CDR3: TGTGCTAGTGCCACCGGGACTAGCGGGAGGGCGAGGTACAATGAGCAGTTCTTC. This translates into CASATGTSGRARYNEQFF.

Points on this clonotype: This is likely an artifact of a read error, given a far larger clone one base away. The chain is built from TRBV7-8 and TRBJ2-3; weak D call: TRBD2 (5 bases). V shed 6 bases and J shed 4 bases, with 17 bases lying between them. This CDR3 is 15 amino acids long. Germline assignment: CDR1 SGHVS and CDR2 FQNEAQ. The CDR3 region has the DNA TGTGCCAGCAGTTTCGCCCCGGGAAGCTCAGATACGCAGTATTTT. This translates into CASSFAPGSSDTQYF.

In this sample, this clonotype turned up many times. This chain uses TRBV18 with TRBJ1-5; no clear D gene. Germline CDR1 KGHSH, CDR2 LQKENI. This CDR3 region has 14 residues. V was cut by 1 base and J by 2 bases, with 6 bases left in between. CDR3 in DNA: TGTGCCAGCTCACCACGGATCGGCAATCAGCCCCAGCATTTT. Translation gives CASSPRIGNQPQHF.

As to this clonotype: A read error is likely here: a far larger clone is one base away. The chain's CDR3 is CASSVSAAPYEQFF. The CDR3, as DNA: TGTGCCAGCAGCGTCTCAGCGGCCCCCTACGAGCAGTTCTTC. The rearrangement links TRBV3-1 to TRBJ2-1; weak D call: TRBD2 (5 bases). The CDR3 is 14 residues long. Looked up from germline, CDR1 is LGHDT and CDR2 is YNNKEL (reference sequence). Trimming removed 5 bases from V and 10 bases from J, with 18 bases in between.